Listed below are T cell receptor beta chains from one sample, sequenced in a study of CD8+ T cells in alopecia areata. The repertoire was sequenced with immunoSEQ multiplex PCR; TCRdb's copy has only in-frame clones and lacks some. The data hold about 120,000 clones, with approximately 47% observed a single time. Sequences were obtained from NKG2D-low CD8+ T cells sorted from blood. Receptors originate from a human donor with alopecia areata. Each CDR3 is given with its conserved first and last residue. The order of the fields is D gene, V gene, clone size, J gene, CDR3 protein, CDR3 DNA. The D gene is left open where the match is weak. Only some rows state a clone size, as once, few, many or a class for expanded clones.

TRBD1	TRBV29-1	.	TRBJ1-3	CSVSRGGLRGNTIYF	TGCAGCGTTTCCAGGGGGGGACTGCGAGGAAACACCATATATTTT
.	TRBV29-1	few	TRBJ2-3	CSVRSTDTQYF	TGCAGCGTGAGAAGCACAGATACGCAGTATTTT
.	TRBV29-1	.	TRBJ1-2	CSVDDALKGANYGYTF	TGCAGCGTTGACGACGCCCTTAAGGGGGCTAACTATGGCTACACCTTC
TRBD2	TRBV27	few	TRBJ2-5	CASSSVAGGPLWSQYF	TGTGCCAGCAGTTCGGTAGCGGGAGGGCCACTTTGGTCCCAGTACTTC
.	TRBV29-1	.	TRBJ2-7	CSVAGEVGGLEQYF	TGCAGCGTTGCGGGGGAGGTAGGGGGCCTCGAGCAGTACTTC
.	TRBV30	.	TRBJ1-1	CAWGPGGSLHTEAFF	TGTGCCTGGGGCCCCGGTGGATCCCTCCACACTGAAGCTTTCTTT
.	TRBV7-9	few	TRBJ1-5	CASSFGENQPQHF	TGTGCCAGCAGCTTCGGGGAGAATCAGCCCCAGCATTTT
.	TRBV29-1	.	TRBJ2-6	CSVEKGGPGANVLTF	TGCAGCGTTGAAAAGGGGGGCCCTGGGGCCAACGTCCTGACTTTC
.	TRBV25-1	.	TRBJ1-4	CASSAINRKEKLFF	TGTGCCAGCAGTGCTATCAACAGAAAAGAAAAACTGTTTTTT
.	TRBV27	many	TRBJ2-5	CASSLSGGETQYF	TGTGCCAGCAGTTTATCGGGAGGAGAGACCCAGTACTTC
.	TRBV9	.	TRBJ1-2	CASSVGPGYVGGYTF	TGTGCCAGCAGCGTAGGCCCTGGATACGTCGGTGGCTACACCTTC
.	TRBV6-5	.	TRBJ1-2	CASRSISYGYTF	TGTGCCAGCCGTTCTATCTCTTATGGCTACACCTTC
.	TRBV29-1	.	TRBJ1-4	CSVSGAATNEKLFF	TGCAGCGTTAGTGGGGCTGCAACTAATGAAAAACTGTTTTTT
.	TRBV5-1	.	TRBJ2-5	CASSLLPVSERSYQETQYF	TGCGCCAGCAGCTTGCTGCCTGTGTCGGAGCGCTCGTACCAAGAGACCCAGTACTTC
.	TRBV30	.	TRBJ2-3	CAWSPGASTDTQYF	TGTGCCTGGAGTCCAGGGGCAAGCACAGATACGCAGTATTTT
.	TRBV5-6	.	TRBJ2-7	CASRSGRLDEQYF	TGTGCCAGCAGATCCGGGCGACTAGACGAGCAGTACTTC
.	TRBV6-5	few	TRBJ2-7	CASSYRTGSYEQYF	TGTGCCAGCAGTTATAGGACGGGGTCCTACGAGCAGTACTTC
TRBD1	TRBV11-2	once	TRBJ2-3	CASSMLTGIGTDTQYF	TGTGCCAGCAGCATGCTGACAGGGATTGGGACAGATACGCAGTATTTT
.	TRBV7-9	few	TRBJ1-5	CASSMGGDQPQHF	TGTGCCAGCAGCATGGGAGGGGATCAGCCCCAGCATTTT
.	TRBV2	.	TRBJ1-1	CATSRLEAFF	TGTGCCACTTCCCGCCTTGAAGCTTTCTTT
TRBD1	TRBV29-1	.	TRBJ1-2	CSVSRDHRGGYGYTF	TGCAGCGTCTCCCGGGACCACAGGGGGGGTTATGGCTACACCTTC
.	TRBV23-1	few	TRBJ1-2	CASSLTGNGYTF	TGCGCCAGCAGCCTCACAGGGAATGGCTACACCTTC
.	TRBV7-2	.	TRBJ2-5	CASSLGPPYQETQYF	TGTGCCAGCAGCTTAGGACCCCCGTACCAAGAGACCCAGTACTTC
TRBD1	TRBV29-1	.	TRBJ2-7	CSVEDQGTGVFEQYF	TGCAGCGTTGAAGATCAAGGGACAGGGGTCTTCGAGCAGTACTTC
TRBD2	TRBV13	once	TRBJ2-7	CASSQSGRAYEQYF	TGTGCCAGCAGCCAGAGCGGGAGGGCCTACGAGCAGTACTTC
.	TRBV7-6	.	TRBJ2-3	CASSFYRESTDTQYF	TGTGCCAGCAGCTTTTATAGGGAGAGCACAGATACGCAGTATTTT
.	TRBV27	few	TRBJ2-5	CASGPARETQYF	TGTGCCAGCGGACCTGCCCGCGAGACCCAGTACTTC
.	TRBV23-1	.	TRBJ2-5	CASSQSQGIGTQYF	TGCGCCAGCAGTCAATCTCAGGGAATCGGGACCCAGTACTTC
TRBD2	TRBV28	.	TRBJ2-1	CASSALAGVYNEQFF	TGTGCCAGCAGCGCCCTAGCGGGAGTGTACAATGAGCAGTTCTTC
.	TRBV29-1	.	TRBJ2-6	CSVETPSGANVLTF	TGCAGCGTTGAAACGCCCTCTGGGGCCAACGTCCTGACTTTC
.	TRBV2	.	TRBJ2-1	CASSSTGLNEQFF	TGTGCCAGCAGTTCTACAGGGCTCAATGAGCAGTTCTTC
.	TRBV28	few	TRBJ2-5	CATGFGGTQYF	TGTGCCACCGGCTTCGGCGGGACCCAGTACTTC
.	TRBV13	few	TRBJ1-6	CASSLPGDSPLHF	TGTGCCAGCAGCTTACCAGGGGATTCACCCCTCCACTTT
.	TRBV29-1	.	TRBJ1-1	CSVIGRGMLAEAFF	TGCAGCGTTATTGGCCGGGGGATGTTGGCTGAAGCTTTCTTT
.	TRBV29-1	.	TRBJ2-3	CSVVPVGRAGTQRTDTQYF	TGCAGCGTTGTCCCAGTGGGGAGAGCCGGGACTCAAAGAACGGATACGCAGTATTTT
.	TRBV27	.	TRBJ2-7	CAARALSSYEQYF	TGTGCCGCGAGGGCCCTAAGCTCCTACGAGCAGTACTTC
.	TRBV9	.	TRBJ2-3	CASSQARGSTDTQYF	TGTGCCAGCAGCCAAGCGCGGGGTAGCACAGATACGCAGTATTTT
.	TRBV2	.	TRBJ1-2	CASSDQGLRDYGYTF	TGTGCCAGCAGTGATCAGGGGTTGAGGGACTATGGCTACACCTTC
.	TRBV27	once	TRBJ1-5	CASSQGNQPQHF	TGTGCCAGCAGCCAGGGAAATCAGCCCCAGCATTTT
.	TRBV29-1	.	TRBJ1-2	CSATPPAGRYGYTF	TGCAGCGCGACCCCTCCTGCAGGGCGCTACGGCTACACCTTC